The clone carrying this T cell receptor beta chain has just a few counts. Its antigen is still unknown. The CDR3 is made up of 13 amino acids. V trimming: 0 bases; J trimming: 9 bases; junction bases outside the gene matches: 4. Germline V gene data show CDR1 as SGHTA and CDR2 as FQGNSA. This record belongs to a study of shared clonotypes between healthy human individuals. Study overall: The cohort had a couple of women and three men, ages 18 to 49. The study, taken as a whole, reports: Relative to their counterparts shared across all four donors, non-shared clonotypes exhibited diminished generation probabilities. Naive CD4 clonotypes were shared across several donors at roughly 4.6%.

A deep-level run was used for the assay. Clones were sequenced by immunoSEQ multiplex PCR, and TCRdb holds only the in-frame ones, with some missing. The table includes hundreds of thousands of clones, around 72% detected once. The receptor's source is a woman under 40 in good health. The sample was memory CD4+ T cells sorted from blood. Subset indicated: CD45RA-negative fraction. The gene calls are TRBV7-2 and TRBJ1-2; 7 nucleotides match TRBD1. CDR3 amino acids: CASSLAYRGRYTF. In DNA form, the CDR3 reads TGTGCCAGCAGCTTAGCCTACAGGGGTCGCTACACCTTC.